The sample holds one count of the clone carrying this TCR beta chain. Its cognate antigen is unknown. Per germline, CDR1 SGHRS and CDR2 YFSETQ. This CDR3 region has 14 residues. V lost 3 bases to trimming and J lost 2 bases, with 9 bases between them. For TCRbeta, the library was prepared with unique molecular identifiers. TCRdb ran MiXCR on the PCR reads and lists one entry per CDR3 protein. Of hundreds of thousands of distinct CDR3 sequences listed, under 30% are singletons. This specimen comes from a study of T-cell reconstitution after alpha-beta-depleted transplantation in children. Study findings and constraints: Approximately two months post-transplant, alpha-beta T cells reportedly originated from several hundred expanded graft clones. Surviving recipient T cells and thymic progenitors produced the high day-60 TCRbeta diversity seen in some patients. T-cell numbers and diversity, one year after transplant, stemmed largely from T cells that were newly produced.

The rearrangement joins TRBV5-1 to TRBJ2-1, with D perhaps matching TRBD1 (6 bases). Source: PBMCs, mostly from graft donor cells, taken 360 days after TCRalphabeta/CD19-depleted stem cell transplant. This clonotype originated in a boy younger than two who had a stem cell transplant for acute myeloid leukemia, so the T cells may come from the graft donor. CDR3 in amino acids: CASSSQGTYNEQFF. CDR3 coding DNA: TGCGCCAGCAGCTCCCAGGGGACCTACAATGAGCAGTTCTTC.